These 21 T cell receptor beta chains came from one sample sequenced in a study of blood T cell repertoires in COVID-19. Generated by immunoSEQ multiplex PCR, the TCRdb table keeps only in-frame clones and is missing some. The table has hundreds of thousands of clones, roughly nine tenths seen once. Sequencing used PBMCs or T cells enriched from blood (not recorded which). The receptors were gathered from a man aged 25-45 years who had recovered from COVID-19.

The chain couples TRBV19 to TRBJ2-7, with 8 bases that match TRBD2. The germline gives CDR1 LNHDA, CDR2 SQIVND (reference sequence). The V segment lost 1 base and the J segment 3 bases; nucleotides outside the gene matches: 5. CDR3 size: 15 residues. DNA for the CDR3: TGTGCCAGTAGTATAGCCGGGACTAGGGACTACGAGCAGTACTTC. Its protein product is CASSIAGTRDYEQYF.

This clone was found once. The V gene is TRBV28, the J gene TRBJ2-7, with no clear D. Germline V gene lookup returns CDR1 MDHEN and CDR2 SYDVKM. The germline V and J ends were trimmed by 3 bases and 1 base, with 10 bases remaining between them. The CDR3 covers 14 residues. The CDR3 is CASSFGRLSYEQYF. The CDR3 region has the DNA TGTGCCAGCAGTTTTGGCCGATTGTCCTACGAGCAGTACTTC.

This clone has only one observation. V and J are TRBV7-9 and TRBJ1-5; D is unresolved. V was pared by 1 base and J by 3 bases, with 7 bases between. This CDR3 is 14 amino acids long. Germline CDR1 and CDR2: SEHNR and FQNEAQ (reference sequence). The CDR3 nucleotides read TGTGCCAGCAGCTTAGGGGCCAACAATCAGCCCCAGCATTTT. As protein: CASSLGANNQPQHF.

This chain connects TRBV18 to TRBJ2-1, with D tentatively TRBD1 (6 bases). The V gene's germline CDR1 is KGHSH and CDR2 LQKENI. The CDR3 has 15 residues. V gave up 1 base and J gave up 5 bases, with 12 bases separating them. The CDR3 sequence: CASSPRVGGNNEQFF. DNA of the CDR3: TGTGCCAGCTCACCACGGGTAGGGGGTAACAATGAGCAGTTCTTC.

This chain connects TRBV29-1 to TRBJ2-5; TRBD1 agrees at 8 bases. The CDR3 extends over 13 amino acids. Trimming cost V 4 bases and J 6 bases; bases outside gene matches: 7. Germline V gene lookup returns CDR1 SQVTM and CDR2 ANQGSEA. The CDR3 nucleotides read TGCAGCGTTGGACAGGGGATCGGGAAGACCCAGTACTTC. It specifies CSVGQGIGKTQYF.

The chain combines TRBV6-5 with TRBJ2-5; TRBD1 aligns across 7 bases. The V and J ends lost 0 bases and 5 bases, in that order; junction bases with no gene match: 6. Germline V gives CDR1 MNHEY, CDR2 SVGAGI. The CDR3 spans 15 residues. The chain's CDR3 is CASSYSTGSGETQYF. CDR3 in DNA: TGTGCCAGCAGTTACTCGACAGGGAGTGGTGAGACCCAGTACTTC.

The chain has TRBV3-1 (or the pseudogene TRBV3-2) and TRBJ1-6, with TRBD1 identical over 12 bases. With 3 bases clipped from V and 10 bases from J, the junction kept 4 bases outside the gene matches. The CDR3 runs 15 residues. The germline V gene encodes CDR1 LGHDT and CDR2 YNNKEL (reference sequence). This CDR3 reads CASSQGTGGYSPLHF. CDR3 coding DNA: TGTGCCAGCAGCCAGGGGACAGGGGGCTACTCACCCCTCCACTTT.

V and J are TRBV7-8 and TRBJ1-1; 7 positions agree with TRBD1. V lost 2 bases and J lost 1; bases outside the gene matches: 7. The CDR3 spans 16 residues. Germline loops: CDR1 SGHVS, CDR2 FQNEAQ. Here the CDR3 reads CASSLTGQQKNTEAFF. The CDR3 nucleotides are TGTGCCAGCAGCTTAACGGGACAGCAGAAGAACACTGAAGCTTTCTTT.

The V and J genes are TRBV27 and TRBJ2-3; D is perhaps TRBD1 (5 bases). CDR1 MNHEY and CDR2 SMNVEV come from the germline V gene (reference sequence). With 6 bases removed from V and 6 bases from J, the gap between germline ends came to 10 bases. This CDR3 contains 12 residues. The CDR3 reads CASSLGLDTQYF. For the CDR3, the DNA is TGTGCCAGCAGCTTGGGGCTCGATACGCAGTATTTT.

This CDR3 reads CASSVVMGSTEAFF. As DNA, the CDR3 is TGTGCCAGCAGCGTAGTGATGGGGAGCACTGAAGCTTTCTTT. J is TRBJ1-1 and V is TRBV9, with D unclear. Trimming shortened V by 0 bases and J by 4 bases, and 10 bases separated the two germline ends. Germline lookup yields CDR1 SGDLS and CDR2 YYNGEE. This CDR3 is built from 14 residues. Full variable domain (missing parts from reference TRBV9 and TRBJ1-1): DSGVTQTPKHLITATGQRVTLRCSPRSGDLSVYWYQQSLDQGLQFLIQYYNGEERAKGNILERFSAQQFPDLHSELNLSSLELGDSALYFCASSVVMGSTEAFFGQGTRLTVV.

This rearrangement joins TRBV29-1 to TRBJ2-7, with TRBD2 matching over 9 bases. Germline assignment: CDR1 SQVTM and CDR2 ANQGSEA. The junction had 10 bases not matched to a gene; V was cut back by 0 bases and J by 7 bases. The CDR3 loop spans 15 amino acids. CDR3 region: CSVEDPAGGVREQYF. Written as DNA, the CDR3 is TGCAGCGTTGAAGATCCGGCGGGAGGGGTGAGGGAGCAGTACTTC.

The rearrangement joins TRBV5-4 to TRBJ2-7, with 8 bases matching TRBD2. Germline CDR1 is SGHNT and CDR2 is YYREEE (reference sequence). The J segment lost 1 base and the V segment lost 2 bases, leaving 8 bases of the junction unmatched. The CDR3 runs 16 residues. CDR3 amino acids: CASSFGREGLSYEQYF. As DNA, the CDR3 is TGTGCCAGCAGCTTCGGACGGGAGGGCCTTTCCTACGAGCAGTACTTC.

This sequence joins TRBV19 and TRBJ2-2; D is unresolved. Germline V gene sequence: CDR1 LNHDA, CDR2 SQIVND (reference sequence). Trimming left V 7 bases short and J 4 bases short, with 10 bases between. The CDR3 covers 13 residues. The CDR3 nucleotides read TGTGCCAGTACCCGACAACCCACCGGGGAGCTGTTTTTT. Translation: CASTRQPTGELFF.

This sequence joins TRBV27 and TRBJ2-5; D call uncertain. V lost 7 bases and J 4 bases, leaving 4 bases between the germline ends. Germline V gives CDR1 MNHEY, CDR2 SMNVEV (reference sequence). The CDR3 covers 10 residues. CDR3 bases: TGTGCCAGCACGGGAGAGACCCAGTACTTC. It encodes CASTGETQYF.

CDR3 protein: CASSLASGSTDTQYF. CDR3 bases: TGTGCCAGCAGTTTGGCTAGCGGGAGCACAGATACGCAGTATTTT. This chain joins TRBV27 and TRBJ2-3, with 8 bases identical to TRBD2. The CDR3 loop spans 15 amino acids. CDR1 MNHEY and CDR2 SMNVEV come from the germline V gene (reference sequence). V lost 3 bases and J lost 0; bases outside the gene matches: 2.

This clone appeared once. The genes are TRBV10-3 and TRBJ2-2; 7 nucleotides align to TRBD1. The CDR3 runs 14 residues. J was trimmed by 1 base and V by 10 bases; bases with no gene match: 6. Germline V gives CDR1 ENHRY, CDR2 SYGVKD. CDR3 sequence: CATSRQGNTGELFF. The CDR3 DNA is TGTGCCACCAGCAGACAGGGGAACACCGGGGAGCTGTTTTTT.

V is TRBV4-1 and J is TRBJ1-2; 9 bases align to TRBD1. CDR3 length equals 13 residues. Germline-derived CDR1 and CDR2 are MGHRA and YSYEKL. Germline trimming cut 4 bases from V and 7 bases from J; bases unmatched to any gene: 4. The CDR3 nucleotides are TGCGCCAGCAGCCCCGGGACAGGGCTTGGCTACACCTTC. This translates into CASSPGTGLGYTF.

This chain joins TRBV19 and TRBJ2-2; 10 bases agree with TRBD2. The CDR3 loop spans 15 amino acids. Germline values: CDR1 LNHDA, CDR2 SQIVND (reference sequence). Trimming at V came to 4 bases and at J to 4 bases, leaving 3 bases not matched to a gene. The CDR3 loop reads CASSTSGRVTGELFF. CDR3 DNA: TGTGCCAGTAGTACCAGCGGGAGGGTCACCGGGGAGCTGTTTTTT.

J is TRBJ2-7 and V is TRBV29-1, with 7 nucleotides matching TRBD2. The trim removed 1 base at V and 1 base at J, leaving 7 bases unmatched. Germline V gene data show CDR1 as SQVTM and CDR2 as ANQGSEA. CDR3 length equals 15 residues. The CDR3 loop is CSVEAQRGLSYEQYF. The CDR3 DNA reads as TGCAGCGTTGAAGCCCAGCGGGGCTTATCCTACGAGCAGTACTTC.

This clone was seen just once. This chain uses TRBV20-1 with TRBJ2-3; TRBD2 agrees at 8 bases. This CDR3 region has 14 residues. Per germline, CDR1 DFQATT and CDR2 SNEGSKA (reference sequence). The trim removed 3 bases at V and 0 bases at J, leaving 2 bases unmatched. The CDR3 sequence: CSASLAGSTDTQYF. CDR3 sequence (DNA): TGCAGTGCTAGTCTAGCGGGTAGCACAGATACGCAGTATTTT.

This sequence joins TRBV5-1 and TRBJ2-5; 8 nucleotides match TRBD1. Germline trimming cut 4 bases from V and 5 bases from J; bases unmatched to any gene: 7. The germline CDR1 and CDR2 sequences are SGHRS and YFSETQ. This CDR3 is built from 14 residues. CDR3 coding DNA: TGCGCCAGCAGCCAACAGGGGGTTAGGGAGACCCAGTACTTC. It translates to CASSQQGVRETQYF.